The clone carrying this TCR beta chain showed up just a few times. Using RNA template, CDR3s of TCR alpha and beta were amplified with iRepertoire arm-PCR. In TCRdb, the multiplex PCR reads were re-called with MiXCR into one record per CDR3 protein. This sample carries 300,000 to 400,000 distinct CDR3 sequences, roughly 41% of them seen once, and the ten largest clones take 12%. These data belong to a study of glioma-infiltrating T cells. CDR1 is SGHTA and CDR2 is FQGNSA in the germline V gene. Deletions cut 3 bases from V and 5 bases from J, with 17 bases between. The CDR3 is 16 residues long. The TCR sequence derives from a human donor with low-grade glioma or glioblastoma, undergoing nonglioma brain surgery, or in good health (not recorded which). The sample comprised glioma tissue, nonneoplastic brain tissue, or PBMCs (not recorded which). This chain links TRBV7-2 with TRBJ2-1, with D perhaps matching TRBD2 (6 bases). The CDR3 region is CASSLSRDSTDNEQFF. The CDR3 DNA reads TGTGCCAGCAGCTTGTCCCGGGACTCCACCGACAATGAGCAGTTCTTC.